A selection of T cell receptor beta chains follows, all from one sample in a study of shared clonotypes between healthy human individuals. TCRdb's copy holds only in-frame clones and misses some; the assay was immunoSEQ multiplex PCR. Of over 400,000 clones in the sample, approximately 82% were seen once. The source material was PBMCs. These receptors came from a woman aged 40 to 55 in good health. Some clones in this sample may be carry-over from other donors' samples. The CDR3 runs from the conserved cysteine through the conserved F or W. D genes are given only for firm matches. Clone size is stated in some rows and not others, as once, few, many or a class when expanded.

size,D,J,V,CDR3,DNA
-,TRBD2,TRBJ2-5,TRBV9,CASSVASSGRGGPETQYF,TGTGCCAGCAGCGTAGCGAGTAGCGGGAGGGGTGGGCCGGAGACCCAGTACTTC
once,-,TRBJ1-5,TRBV4-1,CASSHGPDQPQHF,TGCGCCAGCAGCCACGGACCTGACCAGCCCCAGCATTTT
-,TRBD2,TRBJ2-6,TRBV7-9,CASSPAGLAALSGANVLTF,TGTGCCAGCAGCCCCGCGGGACTAGCGGCTCTCTCTGGGGCCAACGTCCTGACTTTC
-,-,TRBJ2-1,TRBV7-7,CASSLERYNEQFF,TGTGCCAGCAGCTTAGAAAGGTACAATGAGCAGTTCTTC
-,TRBD2,TRBJ2-7,TRBV5-1,CASSFAGGPVEQYF,TGCGCCAGCAGCTTCGCGGGAGGGCCGGTGGAGCAGTACTTC
few,-,TRBJ1-1,TRBV30,CAWSPRGGAYTEAFF,TGTGCCTGGAGCCCCCGGGGGGGGGCTTATACTGAAGCTTTCTTT
-,-,TRBJ2-7,TRBV5-1,CASSITPGGATYEQYF,TGCGCCAGCAGCATCACCCCGGGCGGGGCGACCTACGAGCAGTACTTC
-,-,TRBJ2-3,TRBV6-5,CASSYRHGADTQYF,TGTGCCAGCAGTTACCGCCACGGGGCAGATACGCAGTATTTT
-,-,TRBJ2-5,TRBV6-1,CASGLLGETQYF,TGTGCCAGCGGGCTATTAGGGGAGACCCAGTACTTC
once,TRBD2,TRBJ2-3,TRBV30,CAWKGLAASTDTQYF,TGTGCCTGGAAGGGACTAGCGGCTAGCACAGATACGCAGTATTTT
-,TRBD2,TRBJ2-7,TRBV27,CASIGGGYEQYF,TGTGCCAGCATCGGGGGGGGTTACGAGCAGTACTTC
-,-,TRBJ1-5,TRBV7-2,CASSLRDSQPQHF,TGTGCCAGCAGCTTGCGGGACTCTCAGCCCCAGCATTTT
-,-,TRBJ2-1,TRBV7-3,CASSLSDGWRRSSYNEQFF,TGTGCCAGCAGCTTATCAGACGGCTGGCGGCGGAGCTCCTACAATGAGCAGTTCTTC
-,TRBD1,TRBJ1-5,TRBV28,CASSWDRLSNQPQHF,TGTGCCAGCAGTTGGGACAGATTAAGCAATCAGCCCCAGCATTTT
-,-,TRBJ1-6,TRBV5-4,CASSFDRNNSPLHF,TGTGCCAGCAGCTTCGACCGGAATAATTCACCCCTCCACTTT
-,-,TRBJ1-6,TRBV11-2,CASSLDRLGLTPLHF,TGTGCCAGCAGCTTAGATAGGCTGGGACTCACACCCCTCCACTTT
once,TRBD2,TRBJ2-1,TRBV30,CAWSGEPGPAGLHAYYNEQFF,TGTGCCTGGAGCGGAGAGCCGGGACCAGCGGGACTCCACGCGTATTACAATGAGCAGTTCTTC
-,TRBD2,TRBJ2-2,TRBV9,CASSVGVSGSFTGELFF,TGTGCCAGCAGCGTAGGGGTTAGCGGGAGTTTCACCGGGGAGCTGTTTTTT
-,TRBD1,TRBJ1-2,TRBV6-4,CASSAEDRAVGGYTF,TGTGCCAGCAGTGCCGAGGACAGGGCTGTGGGGGGCTACACCTTC
-,-,TRBJ2-7,TRBV30,CAWSSRVAGVQYF,TGTGCCTGGAGTTCAAGAGTGGCGGGTGTGCAGTACTTC
once,-,TRBJ2-7,TRBV28,CASSTARQGLYEQYF,TGTGCCAGCAGTACCGCCCGGCAAGGGCTGTACGAGCAGTACTTC
-,TRBD1,TRBJ1-1,TRBV7-9,CASSSQGGYAFF,TGTGCCAGCAGCTCCCAGGGGGGGTATGCTTTCTTT
-,-,TRBJ1-4,TRBV6-5,CASSYYGDNEKLFF,TGTGCCAGCAGTTACTACGGCGATAATGAAAAACTGTTTTTT
-,-,TRBJ2-7,TRBV21-1,CASSKGDRSLPEEYF,TGTGCCAGCAGCAAAGGGGACAGGTCGTTACCTGAGGAGTACTTC
once,TRBD2,TRBJ2-7,TRBV6-1,CASETSGRIHEQYF,TGTGCCAGCGAGACTAGCGGGAGAATCCACGAGCAGTACTTC
few,-,TRBJ1-1,TRBV7-9,CASSLTRGTEAFF,TGTGCCAGCAGCCTTACCCGGGGAACTGAAGCTTTCTTT
-,-,TRBJ2-7,TRBV4-2,CASSLRVRTPYEQYF,TGTGCCAGCAGTCTTCGAGTCAGGACACCCTACGAGCAGTACTTC
-,-,TRBJ2-7,TRBV9,CASSPRRGYYEQYF,TGTGCCAGCAGCCCCCGCAGGGGTTACTACGAGCAGTACTTC
once,-,TRBJ2-5,TRBV9,CASSVAGVVRNQETQYF,TGTGCCAGCAGCGTAGCGGGAGTGGTTCGGAACCAAGAGACCCAGTACTTC